This T cell receptor beta chain was sequenced during a study of T cell responses to AZD1222 COVID-19 vaccine (dated by TCRdb to the early 2020s). For the study in its entirety: TCR sequencing was performed for 230 to 250 trial participants, of whom 200 to 210 were given two doses of AZD1222 and about 25 were given two doses of MenACWY control vaccine. Trial participants were enrolled by age into 18-55, 56-69 and 70-plus year subgroups, with around 140, 26 and 57 TCR-sequenced participants respectively. The study at large found these results: Conclusions about previously exposed vaccinees are limited, since just five or six AZD1222 recipients were seropositive for SARS-CoV-2 at baseline. No day 14 peak-response samples were available, so repertoires were characterized only after the peak T cell response. Participants were mostly white British, with more females than males. The authors suggested clonal diversity may have been underestimated. Vaccine-associated CD4 TCRs spanned the whole spike protein, with dominant responses in regions 160-218 and 743-854. In the small 56-69-year group, the increase in depth fell short of significance, most likely because of low power. Epitopes outside the regions mutated in the B.1.351 and B.1.1.7 variants were reportedly recognized by nearly half of the unique spike-specific TCRs. After two AZD1222 doses, both the breadth and the depth of spike-specific TCRs were significantly higher than at day 0 and than in MenACWY recipients.

Notes on this clone: The target of this receptor is not known. Base qualities are not recorded, but no much larger clone differs from it by a single base.

This specimen's time point label, interpreted: about 28 days (+/-7) after the second vaccine dose. AZD1222 recipients whose second dose came at about 4 weeks and those whose second dose came at about 12 weeks were combined into one group, since spike-specific TCR depth and breadth did not differ between the two schedules. Samples from vaccinated people were obtained from the UK trials COV001 and COV002, which included a single-blind randomized controlled phase 2/3 trial of AZD1222 (ChAdOx1 nCoV-19) in healthy adults. For TCRbeta chain sequencing, PBMC samples were collected from trial participants at day 0 and at day 28 after the second dose. The CDR3 regions of human TCRbeta chains were analyzed by immunosequencing. The original pipeline was this. TCRs in the repertoires were compared against a reference library of SARS-CoV-2-specific TCRs that had been generated with the MIRA antigen-specificity platform. Breadth meant the fraction of unique TCRs that were SARS-CoV-2-associated, whereas depth meant the fraction of total T cells that were SARS-CoV-2-associated. Using the MIRA data, every spike-specific TCR was mapped to the spike region that the TCR reacted to and assigned to either a CD4 or a CD8 class. Log10-transformed breadth and depth values were compared by one-way ANOVA with Sidak's multiple comparisons tests. TCRdb's version of the immuneACCESS table is confined to in-frame rearrangements and falls short of the full clone set. An unresolved V gene accounts for under half of the shortfall where checked; the remainder is of unknown origin. D and trimming were read from the DNA, whereas the V and J calls and clone size are those reported in that table. This sample gives some 98,000 clones in total; about nine tenths of them show up just once. 16% of the sample is held by the ten biggest clonotypes.

CDR1 and CDR2 were assigned from the germline V gene as SGHAT and FQNNGV. The V end gives up 0 bases and the J end 16 bases, leaving 12 bases in the junction not matched to a gene. Reading from cysteine to phenylalanine, the CDR3 counts 14 amino acids. Solely the CDR3 DNA is kept, with 42 bases framed from the first base. Sequenced material: peripheral blood, taken 28 days after the second AZD1222 dose. The clonotype originates from an adult who received the AZD1222 COVID-19 vaccine. The rearrangement joined TRBV11-2 to TRBJ1-5, with 7 bases aligning to TRBD1. The nucleotide sequence is given as TGTGCCAGCAGCTTAGATATGATGGGCAGGGGGAATCATTTT. The resulting protein is CASSLDMMGRGNHF.